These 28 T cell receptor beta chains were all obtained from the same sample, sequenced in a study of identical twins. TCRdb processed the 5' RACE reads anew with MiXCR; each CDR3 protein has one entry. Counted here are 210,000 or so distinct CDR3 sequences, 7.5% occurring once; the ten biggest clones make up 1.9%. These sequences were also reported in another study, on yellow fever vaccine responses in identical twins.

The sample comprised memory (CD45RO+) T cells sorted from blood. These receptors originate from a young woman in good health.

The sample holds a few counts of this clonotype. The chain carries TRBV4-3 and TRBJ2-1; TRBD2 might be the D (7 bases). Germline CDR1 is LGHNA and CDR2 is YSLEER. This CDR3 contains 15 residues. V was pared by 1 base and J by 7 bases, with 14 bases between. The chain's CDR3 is CASSQGDKGGNEQFF. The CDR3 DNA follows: TGCGCCAGCAGCCAAGGGGACAAGGGAGGGAATGAGCAGTTCTTC.

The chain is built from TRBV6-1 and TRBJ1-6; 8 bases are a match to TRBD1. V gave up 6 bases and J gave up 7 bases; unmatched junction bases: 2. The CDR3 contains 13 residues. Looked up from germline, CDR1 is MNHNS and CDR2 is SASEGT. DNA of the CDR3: TGTGCCAGCAGACGACAGGGGAATTCACCCCTCCACTTT. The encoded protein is CASRRQGNSPLHF.

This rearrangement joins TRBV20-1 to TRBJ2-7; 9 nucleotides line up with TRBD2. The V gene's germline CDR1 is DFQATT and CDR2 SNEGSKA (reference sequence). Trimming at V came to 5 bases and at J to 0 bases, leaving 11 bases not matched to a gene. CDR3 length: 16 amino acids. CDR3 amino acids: CSALRLAGGPSYEQYF. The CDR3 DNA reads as TGCAGTGCTTTACGATTGGCGGGAGGGCCCTCCTACGAGCAGTACTTC.

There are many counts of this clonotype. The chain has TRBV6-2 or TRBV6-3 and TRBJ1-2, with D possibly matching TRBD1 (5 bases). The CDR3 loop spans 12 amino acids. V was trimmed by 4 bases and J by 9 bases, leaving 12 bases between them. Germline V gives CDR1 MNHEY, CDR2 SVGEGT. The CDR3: CASSLSGIRYTF. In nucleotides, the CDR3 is TGTGCCAGCAGTTTGTCAGGGATTCGCTACACCTTC.

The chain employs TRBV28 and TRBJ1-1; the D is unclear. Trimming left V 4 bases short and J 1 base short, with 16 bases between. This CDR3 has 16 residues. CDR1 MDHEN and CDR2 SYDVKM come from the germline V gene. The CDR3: CASSYQTIPANTEAFF. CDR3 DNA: TGTGCCAGCAGTTACCAGACAATCCCTGCGAACACTGAAGCTTTCTTT.

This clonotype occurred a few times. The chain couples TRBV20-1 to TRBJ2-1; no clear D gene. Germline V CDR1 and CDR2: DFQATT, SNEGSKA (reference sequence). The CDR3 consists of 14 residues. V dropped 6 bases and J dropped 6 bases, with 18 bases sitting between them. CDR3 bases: TGCAGTGCCCCAAGTTGGGCAGGCATCAATGAGCAGTTCTTC. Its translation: CSAPSWAGINEQFF.

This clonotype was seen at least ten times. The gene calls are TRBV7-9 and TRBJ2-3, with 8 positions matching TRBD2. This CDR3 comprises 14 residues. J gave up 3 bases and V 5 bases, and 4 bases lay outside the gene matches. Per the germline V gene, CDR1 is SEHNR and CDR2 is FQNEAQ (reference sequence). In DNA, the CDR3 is TGTGCCAGCAGCAATAGCGGGAAAACAGATACGCAGTATTTT. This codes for CASSNSGKTDTQYF. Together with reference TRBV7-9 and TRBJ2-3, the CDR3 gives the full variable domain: DTGVSQNPRHKITKRGQNVTFRCDPISEHNRLYWYRQTLGQGPEFLTYFQNEAQLEKSRLLSDRFSAERPKGSFSTLEIQRTEQGDSAMYLCASSNSGKTDTQYFGPGTRLTVL.

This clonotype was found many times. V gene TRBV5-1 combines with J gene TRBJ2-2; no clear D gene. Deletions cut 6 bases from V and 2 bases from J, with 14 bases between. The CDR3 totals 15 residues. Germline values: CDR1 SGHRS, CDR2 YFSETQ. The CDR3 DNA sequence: TGCGCCAGCACCGAATATGGCTTCAACACCGGGGAGCTGTTTTTT. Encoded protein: CASTEYGFNTGELFF.

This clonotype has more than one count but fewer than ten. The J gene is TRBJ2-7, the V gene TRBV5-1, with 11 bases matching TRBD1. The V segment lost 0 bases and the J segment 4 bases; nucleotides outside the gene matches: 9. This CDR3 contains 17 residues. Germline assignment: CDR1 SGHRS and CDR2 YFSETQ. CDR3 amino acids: CASSLVRGQGVIYEQYF. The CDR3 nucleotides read TGCGCCAGCAGCTTGGTTCGGGGACAGGGGGTAATATACGAGCAGTACTTC.

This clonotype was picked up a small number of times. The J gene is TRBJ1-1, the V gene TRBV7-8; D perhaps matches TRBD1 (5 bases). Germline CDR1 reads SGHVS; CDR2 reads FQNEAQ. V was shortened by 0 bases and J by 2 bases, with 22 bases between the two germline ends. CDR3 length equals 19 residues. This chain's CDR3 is CASSLALVFLNRQNTEAFF. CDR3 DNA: TGTGCCAGCAGCTTAGCTTTAGTTTTTCTAAACAGGCAAAACACTGAAGCTTTCTTT.

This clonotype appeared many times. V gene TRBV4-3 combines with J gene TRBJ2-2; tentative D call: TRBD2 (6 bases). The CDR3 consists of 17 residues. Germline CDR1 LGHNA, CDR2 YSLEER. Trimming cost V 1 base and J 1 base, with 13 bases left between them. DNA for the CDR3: TGCGCCAGCAGCCAAGTTAGGTTCGGGGGGAACACCGGGGAGCTGTTTTTT. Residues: CASSQVRFGGNTGELFF.

The CDR3 spells CASSPRQGVNYGYTF. CDR3 sequence (DNA): TGTGCCAGCAGTCCTCGACAGGGGGTAAACTATGGCTACACCTTC. This chain joins TRBV12-3 or TRBV12-4 and TRBJ1-2; 9 nucleotides agree with TRBD1. The junction had 6 bases not matched to a gene; V was cut back by 5 bases and J by 2 bases. The CDR3 is made up of 15 amino acids.

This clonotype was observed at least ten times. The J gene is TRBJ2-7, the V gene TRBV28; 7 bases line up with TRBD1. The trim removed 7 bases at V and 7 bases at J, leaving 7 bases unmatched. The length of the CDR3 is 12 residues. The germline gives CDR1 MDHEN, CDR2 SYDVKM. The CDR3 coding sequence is TGTGCCAGCAAACCGACAGGGCGTGAGCAGTACTTC. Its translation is CASKPTGREQYF.

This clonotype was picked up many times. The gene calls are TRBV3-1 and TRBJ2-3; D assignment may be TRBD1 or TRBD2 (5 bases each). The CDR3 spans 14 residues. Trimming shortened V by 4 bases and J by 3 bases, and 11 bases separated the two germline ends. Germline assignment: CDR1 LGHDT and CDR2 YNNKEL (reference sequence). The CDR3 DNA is TGTGCCAGCAGCCCTGGGACCGGGACAGATACGCAGTATTTT. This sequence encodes CASSPGTGTDTQYF.

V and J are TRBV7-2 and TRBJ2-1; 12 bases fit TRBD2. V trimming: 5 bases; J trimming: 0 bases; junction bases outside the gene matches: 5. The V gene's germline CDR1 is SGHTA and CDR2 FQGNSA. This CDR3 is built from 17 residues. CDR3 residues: CASSPGLAGSSYNEQFF. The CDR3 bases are TGTGCCAGCAGCCCAGGACTAGCGGGGTCCTCCTACAATGAGCAGTTCTTC.

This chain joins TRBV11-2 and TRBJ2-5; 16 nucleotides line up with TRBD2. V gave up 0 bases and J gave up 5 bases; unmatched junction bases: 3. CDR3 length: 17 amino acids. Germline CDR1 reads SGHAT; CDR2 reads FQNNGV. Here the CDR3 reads CASSLDGTSGGGETQYF. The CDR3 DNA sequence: TGTGCCAGCAGCTTAGATGGGACTAGCGGGGGGGGTGAGACCCAGTACTTC.

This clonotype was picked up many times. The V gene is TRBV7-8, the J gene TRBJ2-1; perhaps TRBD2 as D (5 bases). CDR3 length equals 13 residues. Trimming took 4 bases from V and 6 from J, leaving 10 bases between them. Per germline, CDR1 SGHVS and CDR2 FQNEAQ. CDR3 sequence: CASSYTRGNEQFF. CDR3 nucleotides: TGTGCCAGCAGCTATACTAGAGGCAATGAGCAGTTCTTC.

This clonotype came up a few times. In DNA form, the CDR3 reads TGTGCCACCAGCAGAGATTCGCCTAGTCACTTTTACAATGAGCAGTTCTTC. It specifies CATSRDSPSHFYNEQFF. This chain uses TRBV15 with TRBJ2-1; D remains ambiguous. This CDR3 spans 17 amino acids. The germline CDR1 and CDR2 sequences are LNHNV and YYDKDF (reference sequence). V lost 0 bases and J 4 bases, leaving 16 bases between the germline ends.

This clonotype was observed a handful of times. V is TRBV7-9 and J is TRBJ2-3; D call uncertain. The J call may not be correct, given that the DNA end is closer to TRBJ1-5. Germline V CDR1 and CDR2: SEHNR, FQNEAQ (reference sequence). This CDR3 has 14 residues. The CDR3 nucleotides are TGTGCCAGCAGCTTATACGGGAGCGGAGATACGCAGCATTTT. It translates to CASSLYGSGDTQHF.

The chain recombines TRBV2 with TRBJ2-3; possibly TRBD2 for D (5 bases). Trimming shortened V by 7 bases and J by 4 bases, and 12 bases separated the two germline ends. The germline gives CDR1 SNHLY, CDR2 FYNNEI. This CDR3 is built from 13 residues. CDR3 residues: CASMRALSDTQYF. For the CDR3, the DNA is TGTGCCAGCATGAGGGCCCTTTCAGATACGCAGTATTTT.

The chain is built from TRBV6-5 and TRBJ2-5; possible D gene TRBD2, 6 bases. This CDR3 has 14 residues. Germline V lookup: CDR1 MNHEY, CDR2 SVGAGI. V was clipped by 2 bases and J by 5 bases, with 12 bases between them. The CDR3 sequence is CASSYALASETQYF. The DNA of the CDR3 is TGTGCCAGCAGTTACGCTCTAGCGAGCGAGACCCAGTACTTC.

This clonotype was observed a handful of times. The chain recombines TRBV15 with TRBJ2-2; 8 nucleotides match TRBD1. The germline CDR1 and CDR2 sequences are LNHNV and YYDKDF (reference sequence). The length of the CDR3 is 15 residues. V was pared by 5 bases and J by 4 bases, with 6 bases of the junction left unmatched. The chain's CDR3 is CATSFDRGGTGELFF. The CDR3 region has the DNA TGTGCCACCAGCTTCGACAGGGGAGGCACCGGGGAGCTGTTTTTT. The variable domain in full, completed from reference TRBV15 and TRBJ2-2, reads DAMVIQNPRYQVTQFGKPVTLSCSQTLNHNVMYWYQQKSSQAPKLLFHYYDKDFNNEADTPDNFQSRRPNTSFCFLDIRSPGLGDTAMYLCATSFDRGGTGELFFGEGSRLTVL.

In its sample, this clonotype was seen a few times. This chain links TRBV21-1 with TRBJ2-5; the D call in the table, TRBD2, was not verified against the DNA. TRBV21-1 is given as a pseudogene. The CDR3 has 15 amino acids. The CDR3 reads CATTQRGREWETQYF. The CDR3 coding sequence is TGTGCCACCACCCAAAGGGGGAGGGAATGGGAGACCCAGTACTTC.

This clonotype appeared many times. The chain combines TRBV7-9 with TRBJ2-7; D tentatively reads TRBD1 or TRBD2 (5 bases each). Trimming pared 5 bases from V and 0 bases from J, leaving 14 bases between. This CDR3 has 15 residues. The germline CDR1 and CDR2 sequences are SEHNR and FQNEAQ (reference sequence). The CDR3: CASSHEGDGSYEQYF. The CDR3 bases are TGTGCCAGCAGCCATGAAGGGGACGGCTCCTACGAGCAGTACTTC.

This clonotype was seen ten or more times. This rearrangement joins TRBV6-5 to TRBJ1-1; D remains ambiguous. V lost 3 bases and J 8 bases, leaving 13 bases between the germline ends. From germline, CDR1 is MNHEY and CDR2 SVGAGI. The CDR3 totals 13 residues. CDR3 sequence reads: CASSYLPGGEAFF. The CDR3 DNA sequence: TGTGCCAGCAGTTATCTTCCAGGTGGAGAAGCTTTCTTT.

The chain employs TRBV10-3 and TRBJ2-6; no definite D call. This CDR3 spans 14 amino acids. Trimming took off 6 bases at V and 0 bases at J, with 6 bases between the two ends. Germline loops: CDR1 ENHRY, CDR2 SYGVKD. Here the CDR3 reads CAISTVSGANVLTF. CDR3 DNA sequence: TGTGCCATCAGCACAGTCTCTGGGGCCAACGTCCTGACTTTC.

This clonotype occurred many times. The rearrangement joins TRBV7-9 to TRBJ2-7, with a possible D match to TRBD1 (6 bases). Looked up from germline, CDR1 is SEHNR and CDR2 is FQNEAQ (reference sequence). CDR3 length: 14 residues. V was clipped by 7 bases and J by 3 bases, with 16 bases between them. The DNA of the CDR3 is TGTGCCAGCACAGAATGGGACACAAACTACGAGCAGTACTTC. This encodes CASTEWDTNYEQYF. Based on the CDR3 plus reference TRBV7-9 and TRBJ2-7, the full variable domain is DTGVSQNPRHKITKRGQNVTFRCDPISEHNRLYWYRQTLGQGPEFLTYFQNEAQLEKSRLLSDRFSAERPKGSFSTLEIQRTEQGDSAMYLCASTEWDTNYEQYFGPGTRLTVT.

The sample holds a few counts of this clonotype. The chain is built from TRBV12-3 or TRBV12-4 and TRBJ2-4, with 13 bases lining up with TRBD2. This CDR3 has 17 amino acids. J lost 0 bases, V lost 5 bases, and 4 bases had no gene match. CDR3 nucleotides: TGTGCCAGCAGTAAGACTAGCGGGGGGCTAGCCAAAAACATTCAGTACTTC. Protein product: CASSKTSGGLAKNIQYF.